This TCR beta chain was retrieved from a study of blood T cell repertoires in COVID-19. Study information: The origin of the acute and convalescent COVID-19 samples was the United States, Italy and Spain. PBMCs, B-cell-depleted T cells, or T cells were the source of the cDNA or gDNA that made up the material.

The CDR3 runs to 13 residues. Germline V gene data show CDR1 as SEHNR and CDR2 as FQNEAQ (reference sequence). Trimming pared 2 bases from V and 1 base from J, leaving 5 bases between. Per the study methods: How many nucleated cells were present was estimated from reference gene primer amplification. The repertoire was sequenced with immunoSEQ multiplex PCR; TCRdb's copy has only in-frame clones and lacks some. That table supplies the V and J calls and clone size; D and trimming were determined from the DNA. This table has over 200,000 clones, just under 90% appearing once. The origin of this receptor is a man between 60 and 75 years old who had recovered from COVID-19. Sequenced sample: peripheral blood. The chain employs TRBV7-9 and TRBJ2-5; D is unresolved. The DNA for the CDR3 is TGTGCCAGCAGCTTACAGGTCCAAGAGACCCAGTACTTC. This encodes CASSLQVQETQYF.